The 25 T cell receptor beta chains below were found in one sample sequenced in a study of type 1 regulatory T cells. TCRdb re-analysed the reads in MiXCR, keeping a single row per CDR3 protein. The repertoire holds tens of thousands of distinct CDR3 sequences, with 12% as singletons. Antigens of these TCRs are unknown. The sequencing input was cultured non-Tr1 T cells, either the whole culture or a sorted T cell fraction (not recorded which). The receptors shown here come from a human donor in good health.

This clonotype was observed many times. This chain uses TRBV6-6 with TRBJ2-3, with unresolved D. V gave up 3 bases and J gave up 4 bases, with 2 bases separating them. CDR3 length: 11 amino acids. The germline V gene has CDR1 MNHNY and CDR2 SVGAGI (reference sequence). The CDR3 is CASSYPDTQYF. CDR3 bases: TGTGCCAGCAGTTATCCAGATACGCAGTATTTT.

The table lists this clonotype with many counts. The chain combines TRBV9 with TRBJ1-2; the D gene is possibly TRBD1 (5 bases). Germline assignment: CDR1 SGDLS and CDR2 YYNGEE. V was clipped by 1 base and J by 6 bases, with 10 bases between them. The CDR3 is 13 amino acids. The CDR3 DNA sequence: TGTGCCAGCAGCGTACCGGGGGTGAATGGCTACACCTTC. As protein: CASSVPGVNGYTF.

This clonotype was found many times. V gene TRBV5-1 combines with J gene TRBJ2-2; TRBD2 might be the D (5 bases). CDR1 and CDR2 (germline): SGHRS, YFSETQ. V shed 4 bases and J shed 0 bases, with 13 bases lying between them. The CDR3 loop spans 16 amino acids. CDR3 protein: CASSPRVRANTGELFF. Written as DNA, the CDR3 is TGCGCCAGCAGCCCGAGGGTTCGAGCGAACACCGGGGAGCTGTTTTTT.

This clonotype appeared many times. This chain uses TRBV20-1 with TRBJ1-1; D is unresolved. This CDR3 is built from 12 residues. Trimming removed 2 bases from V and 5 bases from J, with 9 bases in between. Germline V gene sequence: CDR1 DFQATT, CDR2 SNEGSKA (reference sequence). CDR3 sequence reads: CSARRGSTEAFF. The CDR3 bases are TGCAGTGCTAGACGAGGGAGTACTGAAGCTTTCTTT.

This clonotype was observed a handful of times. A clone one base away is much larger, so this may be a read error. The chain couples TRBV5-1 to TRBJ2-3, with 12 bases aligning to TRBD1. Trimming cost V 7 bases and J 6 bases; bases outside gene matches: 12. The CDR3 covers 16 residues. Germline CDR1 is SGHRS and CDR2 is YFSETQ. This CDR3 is CASGGAGQGALDTQYF. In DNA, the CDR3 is TGCGCCAGCGGCGGAGCGGGACAGGGGGCTTTGGATACGCAGTATTTT.

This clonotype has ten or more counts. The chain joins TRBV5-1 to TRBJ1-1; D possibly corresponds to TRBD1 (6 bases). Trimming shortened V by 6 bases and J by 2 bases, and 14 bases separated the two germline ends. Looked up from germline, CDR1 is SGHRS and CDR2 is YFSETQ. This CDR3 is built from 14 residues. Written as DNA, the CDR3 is TGCGCCAGCACCTATGGGGGCCTCAACACTGAAGCTTTCTTT. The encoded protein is CASTYGGLNTEAFF.

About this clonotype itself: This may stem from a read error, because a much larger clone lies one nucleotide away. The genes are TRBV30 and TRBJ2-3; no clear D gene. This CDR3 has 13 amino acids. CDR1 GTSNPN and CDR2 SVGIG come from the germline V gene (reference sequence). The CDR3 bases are TGTGCCTGGAGGGGCCCGGGCACAGATGCGCAGTATTTT. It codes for CAWRGPGTDAQYF.

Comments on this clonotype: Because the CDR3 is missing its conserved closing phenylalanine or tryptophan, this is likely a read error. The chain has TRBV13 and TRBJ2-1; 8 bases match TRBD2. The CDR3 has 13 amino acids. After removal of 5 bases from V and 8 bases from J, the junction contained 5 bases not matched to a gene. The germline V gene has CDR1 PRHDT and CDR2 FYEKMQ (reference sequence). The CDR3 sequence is CASSLTGLDEQFL. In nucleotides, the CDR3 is TGTGCCAGCAGCCTAACGGGACTAGATGAGCAGTTCCTC.

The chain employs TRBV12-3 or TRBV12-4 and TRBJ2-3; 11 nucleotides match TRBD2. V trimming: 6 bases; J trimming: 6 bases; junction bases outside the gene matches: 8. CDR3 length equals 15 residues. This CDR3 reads CASRPTSGSLDTQYF. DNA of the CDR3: TGTGCCAGCAGACCCACTAGCGGGAGTCTGGATACGCAGTATTTT.

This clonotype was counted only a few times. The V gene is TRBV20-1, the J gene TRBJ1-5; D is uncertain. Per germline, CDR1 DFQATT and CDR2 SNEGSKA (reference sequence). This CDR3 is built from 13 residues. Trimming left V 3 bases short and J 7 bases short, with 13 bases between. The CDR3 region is CSASLGGTQPQHF. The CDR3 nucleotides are TGCAGTGCTAGTCTGGGAGGCACGCAGCCCCAGCATTTT.

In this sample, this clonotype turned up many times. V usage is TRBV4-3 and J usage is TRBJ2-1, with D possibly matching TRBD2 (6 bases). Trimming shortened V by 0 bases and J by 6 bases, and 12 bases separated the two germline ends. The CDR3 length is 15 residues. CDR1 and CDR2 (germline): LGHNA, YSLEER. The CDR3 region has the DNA TGCGCCAGCAGCCAAGAAAGAGTTAGCGGCAATGAGCAGTTCTTC. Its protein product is CASSQERVSGNEQFF.

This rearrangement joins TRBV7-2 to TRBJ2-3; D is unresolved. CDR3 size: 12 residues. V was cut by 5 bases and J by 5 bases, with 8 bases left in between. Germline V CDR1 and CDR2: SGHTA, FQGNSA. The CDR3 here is CASSPPLDTQYF. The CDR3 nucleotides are TGTGCCAGCAGCCCCCCCTTAGATACGCAGTATTTT. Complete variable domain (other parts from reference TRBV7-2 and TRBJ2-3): GAGVSQSPSNKVTEKGKDVELRCDPISGHTALYWYRQSLGQGLEFLIYFQGNSAPDKSGLPSDRFSAERTGGSVSTLTIQRTQQEDSAVYLCASSPPLDTQYFGPGTRLTVL.

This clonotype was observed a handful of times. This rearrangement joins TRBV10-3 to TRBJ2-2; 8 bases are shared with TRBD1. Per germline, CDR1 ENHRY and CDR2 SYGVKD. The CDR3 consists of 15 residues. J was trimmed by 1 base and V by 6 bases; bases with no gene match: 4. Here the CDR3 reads CAIRGTGGNTGELFF. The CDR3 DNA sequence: TGTGCCATCAGGGGAACAGGGGGGAACACCGGGGAGCTGTTTTTT.

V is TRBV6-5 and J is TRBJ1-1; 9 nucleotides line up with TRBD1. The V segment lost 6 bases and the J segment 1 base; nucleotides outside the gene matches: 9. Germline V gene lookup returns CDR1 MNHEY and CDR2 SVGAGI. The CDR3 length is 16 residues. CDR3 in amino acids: CASSPRDRVQNTEAFF. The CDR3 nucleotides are TGTGCCAGCAGCCCCCGGGACAGGGTGCAGAACACTGAAGCTTTCTTT.

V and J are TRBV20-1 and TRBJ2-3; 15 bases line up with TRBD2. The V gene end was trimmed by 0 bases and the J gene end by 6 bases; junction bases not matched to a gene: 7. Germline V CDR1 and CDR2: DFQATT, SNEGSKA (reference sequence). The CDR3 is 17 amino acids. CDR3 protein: CSARDRTSGRATDTQYF. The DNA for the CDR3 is TGCAGTGCTAGAGATCGGACTAGCGGGAGGGCAACCGATACGCAGTATTTT.

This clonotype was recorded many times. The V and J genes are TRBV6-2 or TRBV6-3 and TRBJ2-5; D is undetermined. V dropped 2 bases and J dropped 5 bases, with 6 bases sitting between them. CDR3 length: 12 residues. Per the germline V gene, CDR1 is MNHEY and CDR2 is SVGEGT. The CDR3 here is CASSYRHETQYF. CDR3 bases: TGTGCCAGCAGTTACCGCCACGAGACCCAGTACTTC.

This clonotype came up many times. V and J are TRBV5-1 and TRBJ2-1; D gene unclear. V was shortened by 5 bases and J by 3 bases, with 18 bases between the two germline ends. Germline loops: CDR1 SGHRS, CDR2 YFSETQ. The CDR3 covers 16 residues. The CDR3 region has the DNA TGCGCCAGCAGGCTAGGGCCACCCCCTAACTACAATGAGCAGTTCTTC. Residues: CASRLGPPPNYNEQFF.

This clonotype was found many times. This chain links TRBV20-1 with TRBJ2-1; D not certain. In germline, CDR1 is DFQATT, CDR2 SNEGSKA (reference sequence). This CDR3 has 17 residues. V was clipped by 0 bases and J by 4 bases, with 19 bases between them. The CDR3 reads CSARDLKTGPLYNEQFF. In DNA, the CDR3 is TGCAGTGCTAGAGACCTGAAGACCGGGCCACTATACAATGAGCAGTTCTTC.

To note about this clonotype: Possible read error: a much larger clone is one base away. The CDR3 coding sequence is TGTGCCAGCAGCTTAACCCACAGCGGGGACACCGAGGAGCTGTTTTTT. Encoded protein: CASSLTHSGDTEELFF. The gene calls are TRBV7-2 and TRBJ2-2; D is perhaps TRBD2 (7 bases). The CDR3 consists of 16 residues. CDR1 and CDR2 from the germline V gene are SGHTA and FQGNSA.

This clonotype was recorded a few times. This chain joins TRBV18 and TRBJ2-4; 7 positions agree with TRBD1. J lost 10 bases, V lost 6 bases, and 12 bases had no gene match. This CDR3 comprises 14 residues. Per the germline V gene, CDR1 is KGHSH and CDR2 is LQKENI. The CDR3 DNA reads TGTGCCAGCTCGCAGGGGGTCAGGCCCCAAATTCAGTACTTC. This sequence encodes CASSQGVRPQIQYF.

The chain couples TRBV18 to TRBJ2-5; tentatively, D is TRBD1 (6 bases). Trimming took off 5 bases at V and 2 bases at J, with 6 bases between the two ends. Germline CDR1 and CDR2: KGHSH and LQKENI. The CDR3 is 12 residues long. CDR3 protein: CASSGQQETQYF. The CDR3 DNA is TGTGCCAGCTCAGGACAGCAAGAGACCCAGTACTTC.

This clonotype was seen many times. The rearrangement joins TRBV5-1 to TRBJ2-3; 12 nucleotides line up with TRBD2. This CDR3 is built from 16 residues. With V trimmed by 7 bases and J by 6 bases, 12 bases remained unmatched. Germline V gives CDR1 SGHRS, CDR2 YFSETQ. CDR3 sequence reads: CASASGTSGPRDTQYF. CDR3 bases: TGCGCCAGCGCCTCCGGGACTAGCGGGCCTAGGGATACGCAGTATTTT.

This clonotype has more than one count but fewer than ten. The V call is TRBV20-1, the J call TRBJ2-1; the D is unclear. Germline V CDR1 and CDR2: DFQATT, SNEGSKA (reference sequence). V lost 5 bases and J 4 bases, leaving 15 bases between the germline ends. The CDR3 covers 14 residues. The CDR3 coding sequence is TGCAGTGCTCCCCGGCCCCCCGGATACAATGAGCAGTTCTTC. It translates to CSAPRPPGYNEQFF.

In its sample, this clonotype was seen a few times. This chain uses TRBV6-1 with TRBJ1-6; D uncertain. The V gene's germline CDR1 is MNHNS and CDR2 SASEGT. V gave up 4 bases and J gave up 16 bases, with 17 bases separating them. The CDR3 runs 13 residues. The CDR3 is CASSAWTGSLLHF. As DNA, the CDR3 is TGTGCCAGCAGTGCCTGGACGGGAAGTCTGCTCCACTTT.

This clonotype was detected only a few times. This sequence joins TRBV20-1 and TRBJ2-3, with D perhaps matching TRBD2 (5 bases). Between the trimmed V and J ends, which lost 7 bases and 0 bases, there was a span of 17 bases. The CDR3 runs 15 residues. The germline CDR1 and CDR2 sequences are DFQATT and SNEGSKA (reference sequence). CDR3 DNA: TGCAGTGGCGCATTAGCGTCGCCTAGCACAGATACGCAGTATTTT. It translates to CSGALASPSTDTQYF.